This T cell receptor (beta chain) was recorded in a study of T cell responses to AZD1222 COVID-19 vaccine. Overall study results and limits: Reportedly, nearly half the spike-specific TCRs target unmutated variant regions. Mostly white British, mostly female donors; authors suggested clonal diversity may be underestimated.

Some clones are missing from TCRdb's copy, which holds only in-frame ones; the method was immunoSEQ multiplex PCR. Found here are 170,000 or so clones, just over 90% of them singletons; the top ten hold about 1.6%. The V gene's germline CDR1 is SGDLS and CDR2 YYNGEE. The CDR3 totals 18 residues. V lost 2 bases, J lost 7 bases, and 13 bases stayed unmatched. Comments on this clone: What it recognizes is unknown.

This receptor was identified in an adult in good health. Sequencing used peripheral blood, obtained on day 0 of AZD1222 vaccination. This chain connects TRBV9 to TRBJ1-6, with TRBD1 matching 9 bases. This CDR3 reads CASSVSPLGQGGNSPLHF. CDR3 nucleotide sequence: TGTGCCAGCAGCGTTTCTCCGTTGGGACAGGGAGGCAATTCACCCCTCCACTTT.